This T cell receptor beta chain was identified in a study of blood T cell repertoires in COVID-19. The wider study: The United States, Italy and Spain were the sources of the acute and convalescent COVID-19 samples. T cells, B-cell-depleted T cells, or PBMCs supplied cDNA or gDNA.

The method was immunoSEQ multiplex PCR; TCRdb's version includes in-frame clones alone and lacks a portion of them. The sample contains a few hundred thousand clones, around 87% of which appear only once. Trimming cost V 1 base and J 7 bases; bases outside gene matches: 2. In germline, CDR1 is MGHRA, CDR2 YSYEKL. The CDR3 consists of 16 residues. The V and J genes are TRBV4-1 and TRBJ2-1; 15 positions match TRBD2. Sequences were obtained from PBMCs or T cells enriched from blood (not recorded which). This clonotype was sampled from a man between 40 and 49 years old in a cohort exposed to, infected with or recovered from COVID-19 (not recorded which). The CDR3 bases are TGCGCCAGCAGCCAAGGGGGACTAGCGGGAGGAAATGAGCAGTTCTTC. Its translation is CASSQGGLAGGNEQFF.